The rows below give T cell receptor beta chains drawn from one sample of a study of T cells in Graves' hyperthyroidism and ophthalmopathy. TCRdb redid the calling of the multiplex PCR reads with MiXCR, one entry per CDR3 protein. Of 490,000 or so distinct CDR3 sequences listed, around 43% were seen once; the top ten hold around two fifths. The source material was peripheral blood or thyroid tissue (not recorded which). Receptor source: an adult woman with Graves' disease, either hyperthyroidism or ophthalmopathy (not recorded which). The CDR3 runs from the conserved cysteine through the conserved F or W. D genes are given only for firm matches. A clone size is listed for some rows: how often the clone was seen (once, few, many), or a class if it is expanded.

clone size,J gene,D gene,V gene,CDR3 DNA,CDR3 protein
many,TRBJ2-7,.,TRBV20-1,TGCAGTGCTAGAGATAATCTGGGAAGCTCCTACGAGCAGTACTTC,CSARDNLGSSYEQYF
many,TRBJ2-5,TRBD2,TRBV7-2,TGTGCCAGCAGCCGAGTATCGACTAGCAGAGAGACCCAGTACTTC,CASSRVSTSRETQYF
few,TRBJ2-7,TRBD2,TRBV4-2,TGTGCCAGCAGCCAAGGGTTAGCGGGAGAAGGGCAGTACTTC,CASSQGLAGEGQYF
.,TRBJ2-5,TRBD2,TRBV28,TGTGCCAGCAGTACAGTACTAGCGGGAGTGGGCCCAGAGACCCAGTACTTC,CASSTVLAGVGPETQYF
.,TRBJ1-4,TRBD1,TRBV7-9,TGTGCCAGCAGCACAGGACAGGGACAAATGAGAAAACTGTTTTTT,CASSTGQGQMRKLFF
many,TRBJ1-5,.,TRBV29-1,TGCAGCGTCAGGGGAGGGGACAATCAGCCCCAGCATTTT,CSVRGGDNQPQHF
.,TRBJ1-2,.,TRBV2,TGTGCCAGCAAAAGAGGACCGGGACAATTCTATGGCTACACCTTC,CASKRGPGQFYGYTF
.,TRBJ1-1,.,TRBV14,TGTGCCAGCAGCCAAGATTTCTCCTCGAACACTGAAGCTTTCTTT,CASSQDFSSNTEAFF
.,TRBJ1-1,.,TRBV7-9,TGTGCCAGCAGCGTCATCAGGGGGAACACTGAAGCTTTCTTT,CASSVIRGNTEAFF
.,TRBJ1-2,.,TRBV5-1,TGCGCCAGCAGCTTGGAGACGTCTGGCTATGGCTACACCTTC,CASSLETSGYGYTF
few,TRBJ1-1,.,TRBV27,TGTGCCAGCAGTGCTGGGGGCTCTGAAGCTTTCTTT,CASSAGGSEAFF
few,TRBJ2-3,.,TRBV14,TGTGCCAGCAGCCAAGTTGGGACAAGCACAGATACGCAGTATTTT,CASSQVGTSTDTQYF
few,TRBJ2-7,TRBD2,TRBV11-2,TGTGCCAGCAGCCGAGGACTAGCAGAACCCTACGAGCAGTACTTC,CASSRGLAEPYEQYF
.,TRBJ2-6,TRBD2,TRBV7-9,TGTGCCAGCAGCCCCCCTAGCGGGACTGGGGCCAACGTCCTGACTTTC,CASSPPSGTGANVLTF